These 13 T cell receptor beta chains came from one sample sequenced in a study of T cell responses to AZD1222 COVID-19 vaccine. Profiling relied on immunoSEQ multiplex PCR, and the TCRdb table lists in-frame clones only, not all of them. The sample contains 100,000 to 150,000 clones, more than 70% of which appear only once. The sequences come from peripheral blood, collected on day 0 of AZD1222 vaccination. These receptor sequences come from an adult in good health.

The chain combines TRBV28 with TRBJ2-7; 7 bases are shared with TRBD1. The V gene's germline CDR1 is MDHEN and CDR2 SYDVKM. The CDR3 runs to 15 residues. V shed 5 bases and J 2 bases; nucleotides not matched to a gene: 9. The DNA for the CDR3 is TGTGCCAGCAGTCAGACGTGGGACAGAACCTACGAGCAGTACTTC. Translation: CASSQTWDRTYEQYF.

J is TRBJ2-5 and V is TRBV12-5; TRBD1 agrees at 7 bases. Germline CDR1 is LGHNT and CDR2 is FRNRAP. The junction had 8 bases not matched to a gene; V was cut back by 0 bases and J by 1 base. The CDR3 contains 17 residues. CDR3 residues: CASGLVKTGTAQETQYF. The CDR3 DNA sequence: TGTGCTAGTGGTTTGGTAAAAACCGGGACAGCCCAAGAGACCCAGTACTTC.

The V and J genes are TRBV29-1 and TRBJ2-2; 9 positions match TRBD2. This CDR3 has 15 amino acids. CDR1 and CDR2 from the germline V gene are SQVTM and ANQGSEA. V trimming: 4 bases; J trimming: 2 bases; junction bases outside the gene matches: 5. The CDR3 sequence: CSVALAGVNTGELFF. CDR3 coding DNA: TGCAGCGTTGCATTAGCGGGAGTAAACACCGGGGAGCTGTTTTTT.

This chain connects TRBV28 to TRBJ1-1; D is possibly TRBD1 (6 bases). Deletions cut 2 bases from V and 1 base from J, with 14 bases between. Germline assignment: CDR1 MDHEN and CDR2 SYDVKM. The CDR3 has 16 residues. The CDR3 reads CASSLRLAGANTEAFF. CDR3 DNA sequence: TGTGCCAGCAGTTTAAGGCTGGCAGGGGCGAACACTGAAGCTTTCTTT. The complete variable domain, with remaining parts taken from reference TRBV28 and TRBJ1-1, reads DVKVTQSSRYLVKRTGEKVFLECVQDMDHENMFWYRQDPGLGLRLIYFSYDVKMKEKGDIPEGYSVSREKKERFSLILESASTNQTSMYLCASSLRLAGANTEAFFGQGTRLTVV.

This clone was seen once. The J gene is TRBJ2-7, the V gene TRBV12-3 or TRBV12-4; 7 bases line up with TRBD1. This CDR3 region has 12 residues. Germline trimming cut 5 bases from V and 6 bases from J; bases unmatched to any gene: 4. The CDR3 loop is CASSRQGREQYF. DNA for the CDR3: TGTGCCAGCAGTCGACAGGGCCGCGAGCAGTACTTC.

V is TRBV6-5 and J is TRBJ1-2, with D perhaps TRBD1 (6 bases). Germline CDR1 and CDR2: MNHEY and SVGAGI. The CDR3 contains 15 residues. The V end was cut by 2 bases, the J end by 4 bases, with 14 bases between. The CDR3 DNA reads TGTGCCAGCAGTTACAGGTTGGACAGCCTCTATGGCTACACCTTC. It yields the protein CASSYRLDSLYGYTF.

This clone was seen more than once but under ten times. The chain joins TRBV9 to TRBJ2-7; the D is unclear. This CDR3 has 15 residues. Germline V gene data show CDR1 as SGDLS and CDR2 as YYNGEE. The V end lost 4 bases, the J end lost 2 bases, and 16 bases lay between the germline ends. CDR3 in DNA: TGTGCCAGCAGCCCCCACCCATCAGGACCCTACGAGCAGTACTTC. As protein: CASSPHPSGPYEQYF.

The J gene is TRBJ2-7, the V gene TRBV7-2; D remains ambiguous. The CDR3 is made up of 15 amino acids. Trimming took 1 base from V and 3 from J, leaving 13 bases between them. Germline values: CDR1 SGHTA, CDR2 FQGNSA. The CDR3 spells CASSLEARRFYEQYF. CDR3 nucleotides: TGTGCCAGCAGCTTAGAGGCCAGGCGATTCTACGAGCAGTACTTC.

The rearrangement joins TRBV2 to TRBJ1-2; 9 nucleotides align to TRBD1. There are 15 residues in the CDR3. The V gene's germline CDR1 is SNHLY and CDR2 FYNNEI. V lost 7 bases, J lost 0 bases, and 6 bases stayed unmatched. As DNA, the CDR3 is TGTGCCAGCAAGACAGGGGGGTATTCTAACTATGGCTACACCTTC. This sequence encodes CASKTGGYSNYGYTF.

The rearrangement uses TRBV4-1 and TRBJ2-2; D not resolved. The ends were cut back, 1 base at V and 8 bases at J, with 2 bases in the middle. The CDR3 is made up of 11 amino acids. The germline gives CDR1 MGHRA, CDR2 YSYEKL. CDR3 DNA sequence: TGCGCCAGCAGCCAAGGTGGGGAGCTGTTTTTT. Protein product: CASSQGGELFF.

V and J are TRBV28 and TRBJ2-5; D uncertain. Germline CDR1 and CDR2: MDHEN and SYDVKM. The CDR3 spans 12 residues. V was shortened by 5 bases and J by 1 base, with 5 bases between the two germline ends. The CDR3 sequence is CASSDFQETQYF. The CDR3 region has the DNA TGTGCCAGCAGTGATTTCCAAGAGACCCAGTACTTC.

The genes are TRBV19 and TRBJ2-7, with 7 bases matching TRBD1. The germline gives CDR1 LNHDA, CDR2 SQIVND (reference sequence). After removal of 6 bases from V and 0 bases from J, the junction contained 2 bases not matched to a gene. This CDR3 region has 13 residues. In DNA form, the CDR3 reads TGTGCCAGTAGAAAGGGGGCCTCCTACGAGCAGTACTTC. This sequence encodes CASRKGASYEQYF.

This clone was picked up one time. This sequence joins TRBV2 and TRBJ2-7; D perhaps matches TRBD1 (5 bases). This CDR3 contains 15 residues. From germline, CDR1 is SNHLY and CDR2 FYNNEI. V lost 3 bases to trimming and J lost 3 bases, with 15 bases between them. The CDR3 region has the DNA TGTGCCAGCAGTGAGGGGCCCGCATCCGACTACGAGCAGTACTTC. It is translated as CASSEGPASDYEQYF.